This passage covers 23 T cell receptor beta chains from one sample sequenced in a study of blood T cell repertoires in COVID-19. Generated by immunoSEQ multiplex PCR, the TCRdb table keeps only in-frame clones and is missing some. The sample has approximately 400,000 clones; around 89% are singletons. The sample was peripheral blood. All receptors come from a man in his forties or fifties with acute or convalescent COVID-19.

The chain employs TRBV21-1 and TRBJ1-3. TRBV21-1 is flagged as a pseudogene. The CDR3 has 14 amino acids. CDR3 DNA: TGTGCCAGCAGCTTATCGAGGGTGAGTGTCACCATATATTTT. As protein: CASSLSRVSVTIYF.

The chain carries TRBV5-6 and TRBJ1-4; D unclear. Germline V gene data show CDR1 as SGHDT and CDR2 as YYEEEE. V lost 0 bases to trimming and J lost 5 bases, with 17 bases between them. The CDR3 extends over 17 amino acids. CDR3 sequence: CASSLGISGRVNEKLFF. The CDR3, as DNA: TGTGCCAGCAGCTTGGGGATTTCCGGCCGGGTGAATGAAAAACTGTTTTTT.

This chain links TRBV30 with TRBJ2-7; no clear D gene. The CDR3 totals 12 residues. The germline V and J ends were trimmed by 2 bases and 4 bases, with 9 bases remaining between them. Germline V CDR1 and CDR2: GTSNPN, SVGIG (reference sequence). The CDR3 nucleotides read TGTGCCTGGAGTCGACTTTCTTACGAGCAGTACTTC. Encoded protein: CAWSRLSYEQYF.

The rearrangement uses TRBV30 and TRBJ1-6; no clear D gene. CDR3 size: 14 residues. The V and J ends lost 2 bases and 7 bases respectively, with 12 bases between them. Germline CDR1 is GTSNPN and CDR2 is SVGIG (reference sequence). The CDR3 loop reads CAWSSVRGNSPLHF. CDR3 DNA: TGTGCCTGGAGTTCAGTAAGAGGGAATTCACCCCTCCACTTT.

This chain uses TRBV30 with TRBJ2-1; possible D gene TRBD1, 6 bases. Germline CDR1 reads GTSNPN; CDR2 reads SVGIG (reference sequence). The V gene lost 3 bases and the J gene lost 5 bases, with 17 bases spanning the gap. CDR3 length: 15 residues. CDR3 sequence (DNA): TGTGCCTGGAGCCCCGGGACAAGGGATGACAATGAGCAGTTCTTC. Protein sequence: CAWSPGTRDDNEQFF. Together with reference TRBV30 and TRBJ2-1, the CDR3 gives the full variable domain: SQTIHQWPATLVQPVGSPLSLECTVEGTSNPNLYWYRQAAGRGLQLLFYSVGIGQISSEVPQNLSASRPQDRQFILSSKKLLLSDSGFYLCAWSPGTRDDNEQFFGPGTRLTVL.

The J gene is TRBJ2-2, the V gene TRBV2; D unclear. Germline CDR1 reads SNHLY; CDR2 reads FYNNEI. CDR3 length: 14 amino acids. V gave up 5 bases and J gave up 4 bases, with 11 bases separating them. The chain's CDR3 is CASSLGIVTGELFF. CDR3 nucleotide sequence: TGTGCCAGCAGTCTGGGCATCGTCACCGGGGAGCTGTTTTTT.

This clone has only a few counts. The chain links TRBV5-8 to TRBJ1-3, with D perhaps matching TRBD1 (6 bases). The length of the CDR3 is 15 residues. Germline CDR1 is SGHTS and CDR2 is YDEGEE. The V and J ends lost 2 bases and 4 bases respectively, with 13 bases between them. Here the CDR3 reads CASSLAGAEGNTIYF. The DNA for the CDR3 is TGTGCCAGCAGCTTAGCAGGGGCTGAAGGAAACACCATATATTTT.

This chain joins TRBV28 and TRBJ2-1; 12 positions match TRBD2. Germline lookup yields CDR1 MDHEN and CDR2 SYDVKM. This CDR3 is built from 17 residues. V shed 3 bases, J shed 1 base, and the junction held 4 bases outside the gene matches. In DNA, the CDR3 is TGTGCCAGCAGTTTGTCGACTAGCGGGAGTTCCTACAATGAGCAGTTCTTC. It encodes CASSLSTSGSSYNEQFF. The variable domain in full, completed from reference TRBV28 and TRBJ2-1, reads DVKVTQSSRYLVKRTGEKVFLECVQDMDHENMFWYRQDPGLGLRLIYFSYDVKMKEKGDIPEGYSVSREKKERFSLILESASTNQTSMYLCASSLSTSGSSYNEQFFGPGTRLTVL.

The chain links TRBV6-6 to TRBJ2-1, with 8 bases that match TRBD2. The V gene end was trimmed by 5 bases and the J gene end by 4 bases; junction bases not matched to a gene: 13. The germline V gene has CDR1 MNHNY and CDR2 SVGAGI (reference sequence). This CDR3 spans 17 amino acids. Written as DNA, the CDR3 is TGTGCCAGCAGTCCCTCCTTAGGACTAGCCGCATACAATGAGCAGTTCTTC. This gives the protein CASSPSLGLAAYNEQFF.

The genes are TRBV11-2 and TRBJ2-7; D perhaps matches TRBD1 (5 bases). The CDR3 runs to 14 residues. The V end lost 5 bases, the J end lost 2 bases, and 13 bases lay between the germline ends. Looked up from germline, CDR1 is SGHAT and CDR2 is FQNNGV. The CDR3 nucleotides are TGTGCCAGCAGCCCCCCGATGGGGCCCTACGAGCAGTACTTC. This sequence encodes CASSPPMGPYEQYF.

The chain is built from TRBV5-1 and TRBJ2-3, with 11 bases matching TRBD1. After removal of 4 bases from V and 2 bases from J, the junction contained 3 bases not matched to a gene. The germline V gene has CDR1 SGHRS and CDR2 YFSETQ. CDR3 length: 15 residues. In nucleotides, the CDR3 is TGCGCCAGCAGCGCGGACAGGGGGCTCACAGATACGCAGTATTTT. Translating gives CASSADRGLTDTQYF.

This chain's CDR3 is CASSLGTMGQEGYGYTF. The DNA for the CDR3 is TGCGCCAGCAGCTTGGGCACTATGGGACAGGAGGGCTATGGCTACACCTTC. The J gene is TRBJ1-2, the V gene TRBV5-1; 8 bases match TRBD1. Trimming cost V 0 bases and J 4 bases; bases outside gene matches: 11. The CDR3 spans 17 residues. The V gene's germline CDR1 is SGHRS and CDR2 YFSETQ.

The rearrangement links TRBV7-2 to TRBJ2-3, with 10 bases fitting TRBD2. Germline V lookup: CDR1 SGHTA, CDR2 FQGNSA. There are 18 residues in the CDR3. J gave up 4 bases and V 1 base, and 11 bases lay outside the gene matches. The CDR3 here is CASSLGLAGEPGADTQYF. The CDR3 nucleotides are TGTGCCAGCAGCTTAGGGCTAGCGGGGGAGCCGGGGGCAGATACGCAGTATTTT.

CDR3: CASSFAWSERRHTEAFF. The CDR3 coding sequence is TGTGCCAGCAGCTTCGCTTGGTCAGAAAGGAGGCACACTGAAGCTTTCTTT. This rearrangement joins TRBV5-6 to TRBJ1-1; D remains ambiguous. The CDR3 consists of 17 residues. The V end was cut by 2 bases, the J end by 3 bases, with 20 bases between. Germline V gives CDR1 SGHDT, CDR2 YYEEEE.

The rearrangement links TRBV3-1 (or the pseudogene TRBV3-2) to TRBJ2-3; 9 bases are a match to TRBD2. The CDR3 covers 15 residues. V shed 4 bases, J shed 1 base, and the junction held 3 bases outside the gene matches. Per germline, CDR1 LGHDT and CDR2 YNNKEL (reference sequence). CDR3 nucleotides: TGTGCCAGCAGCCCCTTAGCGGGGGGCACAGATACGCAGTATTTT. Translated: CASSPLAGGTDTQYF.

The CDR3 DNA is TGCGCCAGCAGCTTGTCGTTTAGTCCAAGCTACAATGAGCAGTTCTTC. Its translation: CASSLSFSPSYNEQFF. The gene calls are TRBV5-1 and TRBJ2-1; D not certain. CDR1 and CDR2 (germline): SGHRS, YFSETQ. Trimming cost V 1 base and J 3 bases, with 14 bases left between them. The CDR3 runs 16 residues.

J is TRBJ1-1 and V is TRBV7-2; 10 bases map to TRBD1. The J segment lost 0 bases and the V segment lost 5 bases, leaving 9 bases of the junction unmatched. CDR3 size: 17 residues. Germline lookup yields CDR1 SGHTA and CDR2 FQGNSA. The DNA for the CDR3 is TGTGCCAGCAGCCCCCGACAGGGGGCTAAATTGAACACTGAAGCTTTCTTT. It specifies CASSPRQGAKLNTEAFF.

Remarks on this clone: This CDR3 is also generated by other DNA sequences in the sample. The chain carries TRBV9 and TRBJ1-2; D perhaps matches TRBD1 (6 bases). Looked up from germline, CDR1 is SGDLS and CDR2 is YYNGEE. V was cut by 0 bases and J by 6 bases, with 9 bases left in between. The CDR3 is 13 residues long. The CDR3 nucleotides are TGTGCCAGCAGCGTAGACCAGGGGCATGGCTACACCTTC. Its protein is CASSVDQGHGYTF.

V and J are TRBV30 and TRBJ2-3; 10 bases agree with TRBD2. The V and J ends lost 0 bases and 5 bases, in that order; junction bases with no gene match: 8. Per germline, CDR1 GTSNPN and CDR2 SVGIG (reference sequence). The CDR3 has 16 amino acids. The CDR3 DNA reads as TGTGCCTGGAGTGTAACCAGCGGGAGGGCCGGAGATACGCAGTATTTT. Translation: CAWSVTSGRAGDTQYF.

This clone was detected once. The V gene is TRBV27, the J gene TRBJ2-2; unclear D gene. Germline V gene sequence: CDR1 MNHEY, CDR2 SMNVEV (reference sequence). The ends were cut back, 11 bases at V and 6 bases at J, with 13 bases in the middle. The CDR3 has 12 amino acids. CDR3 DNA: TGTGCCGTCAGCGCCAACCCCGGGGAGCTGTTTTTT. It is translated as CAVSANPGELFF.

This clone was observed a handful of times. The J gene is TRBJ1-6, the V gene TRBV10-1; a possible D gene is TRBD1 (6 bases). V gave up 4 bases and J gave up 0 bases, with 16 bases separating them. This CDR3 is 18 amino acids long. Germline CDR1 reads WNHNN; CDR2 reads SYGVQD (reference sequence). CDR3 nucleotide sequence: TGCGCCAGCAGTGCGGACAGCGTCCTAAGCTCCTATAATTCACCCCTCCACTTT. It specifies CASSADSVLSSYNSPLHF.

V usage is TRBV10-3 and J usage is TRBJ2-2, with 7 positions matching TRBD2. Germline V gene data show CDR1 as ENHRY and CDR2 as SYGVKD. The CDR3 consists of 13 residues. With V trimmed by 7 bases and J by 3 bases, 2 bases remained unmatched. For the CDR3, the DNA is TGTGCCATCATTGGGGGGGACACCGGGGAGCTGTTTTTT. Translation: CAIIGGDTGELFF.

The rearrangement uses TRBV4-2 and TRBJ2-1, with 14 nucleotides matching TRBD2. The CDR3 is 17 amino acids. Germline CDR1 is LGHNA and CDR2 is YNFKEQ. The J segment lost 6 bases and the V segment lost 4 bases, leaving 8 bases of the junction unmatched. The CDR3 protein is CASSPGLAGGPFNEQFF. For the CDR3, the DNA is TGTGCCAGCAGCCCCGGACTAGCGGGAGGCCCTTTCAATGAGCAGTTCTTC.